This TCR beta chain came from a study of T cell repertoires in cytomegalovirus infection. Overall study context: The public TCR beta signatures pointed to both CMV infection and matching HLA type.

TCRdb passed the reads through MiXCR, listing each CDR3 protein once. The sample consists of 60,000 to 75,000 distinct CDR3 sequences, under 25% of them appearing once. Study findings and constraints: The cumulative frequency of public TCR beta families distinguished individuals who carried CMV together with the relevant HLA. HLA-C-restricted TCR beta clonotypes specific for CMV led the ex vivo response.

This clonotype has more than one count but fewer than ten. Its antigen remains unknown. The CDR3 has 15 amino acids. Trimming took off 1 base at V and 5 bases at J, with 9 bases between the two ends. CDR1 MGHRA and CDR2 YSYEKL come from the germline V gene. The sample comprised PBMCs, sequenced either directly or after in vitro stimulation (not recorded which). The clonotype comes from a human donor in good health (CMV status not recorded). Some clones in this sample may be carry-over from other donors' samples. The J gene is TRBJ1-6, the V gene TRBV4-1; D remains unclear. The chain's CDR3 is CASSQGLGNNSPLHF. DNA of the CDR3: TGCGCCAGCAGCCAAGGGTTGGGTAATAATTCACCCCTCCACTTT.